The clone carrying this T cell receptor beta chain has only one observation. In the original workflow: Estimation of nucleated cell counts was performed using reference gene primer amplification. Produced via immunoSEQ multiplex PCR; TCRdb's table is partial and in-frame only. The V and J calls and clone size are taken from that table; D and trimming were inferred from the DNA. The sample has fewer than 100,000 clones, around nine tenths seen once. The CDR3 runs 12 residues. The V end was cut by 5 bases, the J end by 9 bases, with 13 bases between. CDR1 is SGHNT and CDR2 is YENEEA in the germline V gene. The data stem from a study of blood T cell repertoires in COVID-19. Study details: Specimens from acute and convalescent COVID-19 originated in the United States, Italy and Spain. T cells, B-cell-depleted T cells, or PBMCs supplied cDNA or gDNA.

The clonotype originates from a man between 50 and 59 years old with acute or convalescent COVID-19. Sequencing was done on a sample of peripheral blood. The chain recombines TRBV11-3 with TRBJ2-5, with D uncertain. The CDR3: CASSPPEVAQYF. In DNA, the CDR3 is TGTGCCAGCAGCCCTCCAGAGGTAGCCCAGTACTTC.